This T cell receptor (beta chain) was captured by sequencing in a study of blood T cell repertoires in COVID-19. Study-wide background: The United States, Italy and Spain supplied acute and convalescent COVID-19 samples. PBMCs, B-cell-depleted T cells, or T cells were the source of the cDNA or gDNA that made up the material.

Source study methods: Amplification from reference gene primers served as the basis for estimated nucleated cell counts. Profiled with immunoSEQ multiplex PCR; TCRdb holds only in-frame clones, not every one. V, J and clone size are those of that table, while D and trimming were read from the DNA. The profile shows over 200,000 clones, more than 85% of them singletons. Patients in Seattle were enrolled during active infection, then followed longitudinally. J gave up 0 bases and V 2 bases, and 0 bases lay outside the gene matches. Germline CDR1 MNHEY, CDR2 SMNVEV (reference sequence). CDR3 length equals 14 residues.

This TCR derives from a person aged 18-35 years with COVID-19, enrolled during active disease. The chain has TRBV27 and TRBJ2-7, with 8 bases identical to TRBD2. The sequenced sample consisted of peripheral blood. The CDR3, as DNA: TGTGCCAGCAGTTTAGGGACTAGCTCCTACGAGCAGTACTTC. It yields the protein CASSLGTSSYEQYF.